This TCR beta chain stems from a study of blood T cells in healthy people across ages. About the research overall: Per two T cells, about one barcoded beta molecule was captured through template switching.

The CDR3 spans 16 residues. The V and J ends lost 1 base and 5 bases, in that order; junction bases with no gene match: 8. The germline CDR1 and CDR2 sequences are SGHTA and FQGNSA. A J-beta primer mix and a sample-barcoded 5' primer were used in a second PCR of roughly 6 to 12 cycles. One entry per CDR3 protein, called by TCRdb with MiXCR from the 5' RACE reads. Seen here are about 670,000 distinct CDR3 sequences, under 65% observed once, and the top ten hold approximately 13%. The sample was blood. The V and J genes are TRBV7-2 and TRBJ2-3; the match to TRBD2 covers 8 bases. The receptor was derived from an elderly woman in good health. CDR3 coding DNA: TGTGCCAGCAGCTTAGTCACGGGAGGGCCAGTAGATACGCAGTATTTT. This gives the protein CASSLVTGGPVDTQYF. Variable domain in full (rest from reference TRBV7-2 and TRBJ2-3): GAGVSQSPSNKVTEKGKDVELRCDPISGHTALYWYRQSLGQGLEFLIYFQGNSAPDKSGLPSDRFSAERTGGSVSTLTIQRTQQEDSAVYLCASSLVTGGPVDTQYFGPGTRLTVL.